These T cell receptor beta chains were read from a single sample in a study of breast tumors, draining lymph nodes, adjacent tissues. Using its own MiXCR run on the multiplex PCR reads, TCRdb lists one record per CDR3 protein. The sample records some 170,000 distinct CDR3 sequences, more than 25% being singletons. The specimen sequenced was axillary lymph node tissue. The receptors stem from a female donor with breast cancer. Some clones in this sample may be carry-over from other donors' samples. The CDR3 runs from the conserved cysteine through the conserved F or W. A D gene is named only where the DNA matches it firmly. Clone size appears in some rows only: once, few, many, or a class for an expanded clone.

many	TRBJ2-1	17	TRBV7-3	TRBD2	CASSADPGLAGALEQFF	TGTGCCAGCAGCGCGGACCCCGGGCTAGCGGGAGCTCTTGAGCAGTTCTTC
many	TRBJ2-3	14	TRBV20-1	TRBD2	CSAPTSGSTDTQYF	TGCAGTGCCCCGACTAGCGGAAGCACAGATACGCAGTATTTT
many	TRBJ1-5	13	TRBV4-1	NA	CASSQGPGEPQHF	TGCGCCAGCAGCCAAGGGCCTGGGGAGCCCCAGCATTTT
many	TRBJ2-1	15	TRBV5-1	TRBD1	CASSSGQGAYNEQFF	TGCGCCAGCAGCTCGGGACAGGGTGCCTACAATGAGCAGTTCTTC
NA	TRBJ2-5	16	TRBV7-3	TRBD2	CASSSGLAGGGETQYF	TGTGCCAGCAGCTCCGGACTAGCGGGAGGGGGGGAGACCCAGTACTTC
many	TRBJ2-1	13	TRBV9	NA	CASSLGSAYEQFF	TGTGCCAGCAGCCTCGGGAGTGCGTATGAGCAGTTCTTC
NA	TRBJ1-4	18	TRBV20-1	NA	CSAISSRGGGVYKEKLFF	TGCAGTGCTATTAGTTCGCGCGGGGGGGGAGTGTACAAAGAAAAACTGTTTTTT
NA	TRBJ1-5	16	TRBV5-8	TRBD1	CASSLGGGPSNQPQHF	TGTGCCAGCAGCTTAGGAGGGGGCCCGAGCAATCAGCCCCAGCATTTT
NA	TRBJ1-2	14	TRBV29-1	TRBD1	CSHGSGGLNYGYTF	TGCAGCCATGGTTCAGGGGGTCTTAACTATGGCTACACCTTC
many	TRBJ1-2	14	TRBV20-1	TRBD1	CSALGPDREESYTF	TGCAGTGCTCTGGGGCCGGACAGGGAGGAGAGCTACACCTTC
NA	TRBJ2-2	14	TRBV29-1	NA	CSVEAGRGTGELFF	TGCAGCGTTGAAGCAGGGAGAGGAACCGGGGAGCTGTTTTTT
NA	TRBJ1-1	14	TRBV3-1	NA	CASSPGAFVTEAFF	TGTGCCAGCAGCCCAGGGGCTTTCGTCACTGAAGCTTTCTTT
NA	TRBJ2-2	17	TRBV24-1	NA	CATSDPREGSGFGELFF	TGTGCCACCAGTGACCCTCGTGAGGGCTCTGGGTTTGGGGAGCTGTTTTTT
many	TRBJ1-5	14	TRBV11-2	NA	CASSHQGFNQPQHF	TGTGCCAGCTCTCATCAGGGGTTCAATCAGCCCCAGCATTTT
few	TRBJ1-2	14	TRBV28	NA	CASSLSQINYGYTF	TGTGCCAGCAGTTTAAGTCAGATTAACTATGGCTACACCTTC
few	TRBJ2-2	16	TRBV6-4	TRBD1	CASSHSAGGHTGELFF	TGTGCCAGCAGTCACTCGGCAGGGGGCCACACCGGGGAGCTGTTTTTT
many	TRBJ2-7	15	TRBV5-6	NA	CASSLIDRSSYEQYF	TGTGCCAGCAGCTTGATTGACAGGTCCTCCTACGAGCAGTACTTC
NA	TRBJ2-1	16	TRBV7-9	NA	CANSLAAGTHYNEQFF	TGTGCCAACAGCTTAGCCGCCGGGACGCATTACAATGAGCAGTTCTTC
many	TRBJ2-1	13	TRBV6-5	NA	CASTKRGIHEQFF	TGTGCCAGCACAAAAAGAGGGATCCATGAGCAGTTCTTC
many	TRBJ1-3	16	TRBV13	NA	CASSSNGRYSGNTIYF	TGTGCCAGCAGCTCCAACGGACGGTACTCTGGAAACACCATATATTTT
many	TRBJ2-1	12	TRBV20-1	NA	CSGRGSYNEQFF	TGCAGTGGGAGAGGTTCCTACAATGAGCAGTTCTTC
many	TRBJ2-3	17	TRBV4-3	TRBD2	CASSQDLASGRYGTQYF	TGCGCCAGCAGCCAAGATCTGGCTAGCGGGAGATATGGTACGCAGTATTTT
NA	TRBJ2-5	14	TRBV5-1	TRBD1	CASSDRANQDTQYF	TGCGCCAGCTCGGACAGGGCCAACCAAGACACCCAGTACTTC
NA	TRBJ2-3	13	TRBV10-2	NA	CASGAGARREQYF	TGCGCCAGCGGGGCAGGGGCCAGAAGAGAGCAGTATTTT
NA	TRBJ2-3	14	TRBV9	TRBD2	CASTRASGESTQYF	TGTGCCAGCACCCGGGCTAGCGGAGAAAGTACGCAGTATTTT
many	TRBJ2-7	15	TRBV7-9	NA	CASSGTGGRSYEQYF	TGTGCCAGCAGCGGCACAGGAGGCCGTTCCTACGAGCAGTACTTC